This T cell receptor beta chain was recovered during a study of T cell changes during pregnancy in multiple sclerosis. CDR1 SNHLY and CDR2 FYNNEI come from the germline V gene. The ends were cut back, 6 bases at V and 2 bases at J, with 10 bases in the middle. The CDR3 consists of 13 residues. Clones were read by immunoSEQ multiplex PCR, and TCRdb kept only the in-frame ones, dropping some. The profile covers about 46,000 clones, with 93% appearing a single time and 3.5% to 5% taken by the ten largest. The sequenced sample was CD8+ T cells from peripheral blood mononuclear cells, obtained after pregnancy. This chain joins TRBV2 and TRBJ2-5; tentatively, D is TRBD1 (6 bases). The clonotype originates from a female donor with multiple sclerosis, enrolled in a pregnancy study. Here the CDR3 reads CASRSGTQETQYF. The CDR3 DNA sequence: TGTGCCAGCAGATCCGGGACACAAGAGACCCAGTACTTC.